This TCR beta chain was found in a study of blood T cell repertoires in COVID-19. Background on the study: T cells, B-cell-depleted T cells, or PBMCs supplied cDNA or gDNA.

Sequenced by immunoSEQ multiplex PCR; TCRdb stores in-frame clones only, minus some. The sample comprises under 200,000 clones, around four fifths of which are singletons, and around 19% rests with the top ten. The CDR3 length is 15 residues. V trimming: 4 bases; J trimming: 8 bases; junction bases outside the gene matches: 1. Germline CDR1 reads KGHDR; CDR2 reads SFDVKD. Sequencing used peripheral blood. This TCR was sampled from a woman aged 65 to 85 who had recovered from COVID-19. This chain connects TRBV24-1 to TRBJ2-1, with 16 positions matching TRBD2. The CDR3 DNA reads as TGTGCCACCAGTGAGGGGACTAGCGGGGGGGATGAGCAGTTCTTC. Translating gives CATSEGTSGGDEQFF.